These 21 T cell receptor beta chains originate from one sample sequenced in a study of CD8 T cells in ankylosing spondylitis. TCRdb ran MiXCR on the 5' RACE reads and lists one entry per CDR3 protein. The data show about 170,000 distinct CDR3 sequences, with around 20% seen just once and approximately 8% held by the top ten. The sequenced sample was blood, either unsorted or a sorted T cell fraction (not recorded which). The source is a male donor with ankylosing spondylitis or in good health (not recorded which).

This clonotype was observed a few times. One end of the junction is discordant with germline, which a read error may explain. The chain employs TRBV5-1 and TRBJ2-1; possible D gene TRBD2, 5 bases. Germline CDR1 reads SGHRS; CDR2 reads YFSETQ. The length of the CDR3 is 12 residues. DNA for the CDR3: TGTGCCAGTAGTCTCGGGGTAGGGGAGCAGTTCTTC. Its protein product is CASSLGVGEQFF.

This clonotype was seen many times. This chain connects TRBV19 to TRBJ1-5; D is unclear. Trimming left V 6 bases short and J 6 bases short, with 18 bases between. Looked up from germline, CDR1 is LNHDA and CDR2 is SQIVND (reference sequence). This CDR3 region has 15 residues. The CDR3 loop is CASRTLMELRQPQHF. The CDR3 DNA sequence: TGTGCCAGTAGGACGCTCATGGAACTTCGTCAGCCCCAGCATTTT. The full variable domain, rest sourced from reference TRBV19 and TRBJ1-5, is DGGITQSPKYLFRKEGQNVTLSCEQNLNHDAMYWYRQDPGQGLRLIYYSQIVNDFQKGDIAEGYSVSREKKESFPLTVTSAQKNPTAFYLCASRTLMELRQPQHFGDGTRLSIL.

Turning to this clonotype: A junction end diverges from the germline sequence, so it may reflect a read error. The chain recombines TRBV10-3 with TRBJ2-6; possibly TRBD2 for D (6 bases). Germline loops: CDR1 ENHRY, CDR2 SYGVKD. The CDR3 is made up of 14 amino acids. CDR3 bases: TGTGCCGTCAGTGACACTGGAGGGGCCAACGTCCGGACTTTC. Translating it yields CAVSDTGGANVRTF.

Only a few counts were recorded for this clonotype. The rearrangement uses TRBV19 and TRBJ1-1, with D possibly being TRBD1 (5 bases). V shed 0 bases and J shed 0 bases, with 14 bases lying between them. Per germline, CDR1 LNHDA and CDR2 SQIVND (reference sequence). The CDR3 sequence is 17 residues long. CDR3: CASSIDYWGTVNTEAFF. DNA for the CDR3: TGTGCCAGTAGTATAGATTATTGGGGGACGGTGAACACTGAAGCTTTCTTT. Complete variable domain (other parts from reference TRBV19 and TRBJ1-1): DGGITQSPKYLFRKEGQNVTLSCEQNLNHDAMYWYRQDPGQGLRLIYYSQIVNDFQKGDIAEGYSVSREKKESFPLTVTSAQKNPTAFYLCASSIDYWGTVNTEAFFGQGTRLTVV.

This clonotype was picked up a small number of times. The chain recombines TRBV29-1 with TRBJ2-2; 12 bases are a match to TRBD2. V was clipped by 4 bases and J by 6 bases; unmatched bases: 12. The germline V gene encodes CDR1 SQVTM and CDR2 ANQGSEA. The CDR3 runs to 17 residues. The CDR3 bases are TGCAGCGTTGGGACTAGCGGGACCTGGGAGGTCCCCGGGGAGCTGTTTTTT. This translates into CSVGTSGTWEVPGELFF.

This clonotype was picked up many times. V is TRBV12-3 or TRBV12-4 and J is TRBJ2-5; D call uncertain. V was shortened by 3 bases and J by 1 base, with 6 bases between the two germline ends. The CDR3 is 13 amino acids. The DNA of the CDR3 is TGTGCCAGCAGTTTCCTCGCCCAAGAGACCCAGTACTTC. Translating it yields CASSFLAQETQYF.

This clonotype has only a few counts. The chain uses TRBV29-1 and TRBJ1-1; D is unclear. CDR3 size: 11 residues. Germline V lookup: CDR1 SQVTM, CDR2 ANQGSEA. Trimming stripped 3 bases from V and 7 bases from J, with 9 bases between. This CDR3 reads CSVDDGVEAFF. The CDR3 coding sequence is TGCAGCGTTGATGACGGAGTTGAAGCTTTCTTT.

This clonotype was recorded a few times. The chain joins TRBV5-5 to TRBJ1-1; 8 bases agree with TRBD1. Per the germline V gene, CDR1 is SGHKS and CDR2 is YYEKEE (reference sequence). This CDR3 spans 14 amino acids. Trimming took 1 base from V and 1 from J; bases not matched to a gene: 0. The CDR3 DNA is TGTGCCAGCAGCTTGACAGGGGGGAACACTGAAGCTTTCTTT. Encoded protein: CASSLTGGNTEAFF.

In its sample, this clonotype was seen a few times. This chain connects TRBV29-1 to TRBJ2-1; D remains ambiguous. The CDR3 runs 13 residues. Deletions cut 3 bases from V and 6 bases from J, with 12 bases between. Germline V gene data show CDR1 as SQVTM and CDR2 as ANQGSEA. CDR3 DNA: TGCAGCGTTGACGCTCCAGCGCCCAATGAGCAGTTCTTC. This encodes CSVDAPAPNEQFF.

This clonotype was counted at least ten times. The chain recombines TRBV5-1 with TRBJ2-3, with D unclear. This CDR3 contains 13 residues. The V end was cut by 6 bases, the J end by 2 bases, with 10 bases between. CDR1 SGHRS and CDR2 YFSETQ come from the germline V gene. CDR3 sequence: CASKDPSTDTQYF. The CDR3 coding sequence is TGCGCCAGCAAGGACCCCTCCACAGATACGCAGTATTTT. The full variable domain, rest sourced from reference TRBV5-1 and TRBJ2-3, is KAGVTQTPRYLIKTRGQQVTLSCSPISGHRSVSWYQQTPGQGLQFLFEYFSETQRNKGNFPGRFSGRQFSNSRSEMNVSTLELGDSALYLCASKDPSTDTQYFGPGTRLTVL.

The rearrangement joins TRBV2 to TRBJ2-7; the D gene could be TRBD1 or TRBD2 (5 bases each). Germline CDR1 SNHLY, CDR2 FYNNEI. The length of the CDR3 is 15 residues. V was cut by 5 bases and J by 0 bases, with 14 bases left in between. CDR3 nucleotides: TGTGCCAGCAGTATCACCCGGGACCGCTCCTACGAGCAGTACTTC. It specifies CASSITRDRSYEQYF. The complete variable domain, with remaining parts taken from reference TRBV2 and TRBJ2-7, reads EPEVTQTPSHQVTQMGQEVILRCVPISNHLYFYWYRQILGQKVEFLVSFYNNEISEKSEIFDDQFSVERPDGSNFTLKIRSTKLEDSAMYFCASSITRDRSYEQYFGPGTRLTVT.

This clonotype was seen ten or more times. This chain links TRBV20-1 with TRBJ1-4; the D is unclear. Per germline, CDR1 DFQATT and CDR2 SNEGSKA (reference sequence). With 5 bases removed from V and 5 bases from J, the gap between germline ends came to 9 bases. CDR3 length equals 12 residues. The CDR3 DNA is TGCAGTGCTGCGACGGTGAATGAAAAACTGTTTTTT. It is translated as CSAATVNEKLFF.

Ten or more counts support this clonotype. The chain is built from TRBV20-1 and TRBJ2-5, with 7 bases matching TRBD2. This CDR3 is built from 15 residues. Germline V lookup: CDR1 DFQATT, CDR2 SNEGSKA (reference sequence). Unmatched junction bases numbered 9, after V lost 0 bases and J lost 5 bases. CDR3 region: CSARDPTGAGETQYF. The CDR3 DNA sequence: TGCAGTGCTAGAGATCCAACGGGAGCGGGGGAGACCCAGTACTTC.

The chain uses TRBV25-1 and TRBJ2-7; 9 nucleotides agree with TRBD2. The ends lost 6 bases at V and 0 bases at J; junction bases unmatched: 6. The germline gives CDR1 MGHDK, CDR2 SYGVNS. The CDR3 runs to 15 residues. CDR3 sequence (DNA): TGTGCCAGCAGACGTAGCGGGAGTGCCTCCTACGAGCAGTACTTC. It is translated as CASRRSGSASYEQYF.

This clonotype has only a few counts. V usage is TRBV29-1 and J usage is TRBJ1-1, with no clear D. Trimming stripped 6 bases from V and 0 bases from J, with 17 bases between. Germline CDR1 SQVTM, CDR2 ANQGSEA. CDR3 length equals 15 residues. The CDR3: CSVQGPVWMNTEAFF. The DNA for the CDR3 is TGCAGCGTGCAAGGACCGGTATGGATGAACACTGAAGCTTTCTTT.

The rearrangement joins TRBV5-1 to TRBJ2-3, with 10 bases identical to TRBD2. The CDR3 runs 16 residues. Germline loops: CDR1 SGHRS, CDR2 YFSETQ. V shed 2 bases and J 0 bases; nucleotides not matched to a gene: 3. CDR3 bases: TGCGCCAGCAGCTTCGGGACTAGCGATAGCACAGATACGCAGTATTTT. It translates to CASSFGTSDSTDTQYF.

The chain uses TRBV7-9 and TRBJ1-1; tentative D call: TRBD1 (5 bases). The V gene's germline CDR1 is SEHNR and CDR2 FQNEAQ (reference sequence). This CDR3 has 11 residues. With 5 bases removed from V and 7 bases from J, the gap between germline ends came to 8 bases. CDR3 sequence (DNA): TGTGCCAGCAGCACCGACAGTGAAGCTTTCTTT. This codes for CASSTDSEAFF.

This clonotype was recorded many times. The chain uses TRBV5-1 and TRBJ2-5, with TRBD2 matching over 7 bases. Germline V lookup: CDR1 SGHRS, CDR2 YFSETQ. Trimming at V came to 5 bases and at J to 5 bases, leaving 15 bases not matched to a gene. CDR3 length: 16 residues. CDR3 protein: CASRLAGLRLEETQYF. The CDR3 region has the DNA TGCGCCAGCAGATTAGCGGGCCTTCGCCTCGAGGAGACCCAGTACTTC.

The genes are TRBV7-6 and TRBJ2-5; D is perhaps TRBD2 (5 bases). V was pared by 5 bases and J by 4 bases, with 14 bases between. Germline V CDR1 and CDR2: SGHVS, FNYEAQ. The CDR3 is made up of 14 amino acids. The CDR3 sequence: CASSRTSAPETQYF. The DNA of the CDR3 is TGTGCCAGCAGCCGAACTAGTGCCCCAGAGACCCAGTACTTC.

The count of this clonotype is one. This chain connects TRBV19 to TRBJ1-1; 9 bases agree with TRBD1. In germline, CDR1 is LNHDA, CDR2 SQIVND (reference sequence). V lost 8 bases, J lost 2 bases, and 3 bases stayed unmatched. The CDR3 is 13 amino acids. CDR3 amino acids: CASSDRGNTEAFF. The DNA of the CDR3 is TGTGCCAGTTCGGACAGGGGAAACACTGAAGCTTTCTTT.

Points on this clonotype: It may be a read error: a sequence one base away is much more abundant. Likely a read error: the CDR3 ends without its conserved phenylalanine or tryptophan. The chain is built from TRBV20-1 and TRBJ2-5, with TRBD2 identical over 7 bases. After removal of 6 bases from V and 2 bases from J, the junction contained 21 bases not matched to a gene. Germline-derived CDR1 and CDR2 are DFQATT and SNEGSKA (reference sequence). The CDR3 is 18 residues long. The CDR3 protein is CSAVPGGRTFRVQETQYL. CDR3 nucleotides: TGCAGTGCCGTTCCGGGGGGTAGGACCTTTCGAGTACAAGAGACCCAGTACCTC.